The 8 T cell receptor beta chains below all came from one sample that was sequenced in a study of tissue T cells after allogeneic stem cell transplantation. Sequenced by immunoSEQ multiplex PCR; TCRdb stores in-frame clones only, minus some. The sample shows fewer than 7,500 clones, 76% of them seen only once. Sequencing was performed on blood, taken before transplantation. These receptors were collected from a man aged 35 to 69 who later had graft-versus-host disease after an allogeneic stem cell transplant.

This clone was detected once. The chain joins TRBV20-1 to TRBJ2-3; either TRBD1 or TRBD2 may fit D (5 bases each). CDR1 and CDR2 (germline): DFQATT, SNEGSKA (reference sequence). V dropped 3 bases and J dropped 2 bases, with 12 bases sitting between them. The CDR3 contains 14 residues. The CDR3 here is CSASGTPLTDTQYF. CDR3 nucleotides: TGCAGTGCTAGTGGGACCCCCCTCACAGATACGCAGTATTTT.

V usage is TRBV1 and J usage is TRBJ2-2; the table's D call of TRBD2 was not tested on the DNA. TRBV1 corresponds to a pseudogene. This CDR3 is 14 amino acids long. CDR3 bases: TGCACCAGCAGACCACTAGCGAACACCGGGGAGCTGTTTTTT. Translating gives CTSRPLANTGELFF.

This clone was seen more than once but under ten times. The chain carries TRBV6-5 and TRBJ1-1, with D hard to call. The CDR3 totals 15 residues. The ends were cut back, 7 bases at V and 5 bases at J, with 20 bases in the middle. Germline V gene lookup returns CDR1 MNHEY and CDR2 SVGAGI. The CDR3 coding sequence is TGTGCCAGCACCCCCATCGGGGAATTTTGGACTGAAGCTTTCTTT. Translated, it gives CASTPIGEFWTEAFF.

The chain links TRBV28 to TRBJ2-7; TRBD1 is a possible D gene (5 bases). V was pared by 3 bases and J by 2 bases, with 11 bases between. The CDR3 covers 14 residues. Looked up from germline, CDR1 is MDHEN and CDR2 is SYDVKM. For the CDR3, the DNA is TGTGCCAGCAGTTTGGACACCTTCGCCTACGAGCAGTACTTC. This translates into CASSLDTFAYEQYF.

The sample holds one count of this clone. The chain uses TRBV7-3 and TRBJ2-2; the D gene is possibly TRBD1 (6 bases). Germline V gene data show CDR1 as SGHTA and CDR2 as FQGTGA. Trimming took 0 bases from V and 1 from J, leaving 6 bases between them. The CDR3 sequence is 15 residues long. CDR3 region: CASSLTGQNTGELFF. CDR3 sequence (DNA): TGTGCCAGCAGCTTAACGGGACAGAACACCGGGGAGCTGTTTTTT.

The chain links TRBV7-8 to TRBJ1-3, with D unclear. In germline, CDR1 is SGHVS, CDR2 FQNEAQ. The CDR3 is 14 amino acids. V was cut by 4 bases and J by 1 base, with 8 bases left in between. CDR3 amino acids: CASSSRGSGNTIYF. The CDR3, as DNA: TGTGCCAGCAGCTCGCGGGGTTCTGGAAACACCATATATTTT.

CDR3 nucleotide sequence: TGTGCCAGCAGTTACGCTGGGGACAGCCTTGGAGCTTTCTTT. Its protein product is CASSYAGDSLGAFF. The chain couples TRBV6-5 to TRBJ1-1, with 7 bases aligning to TRBD1. The CDR3 loop spans 14 amino acids. Germline CDR1 reads MNHEY; CDR2 reads SVGAGI. With 2 bases clipped from V and 10 bases from J, the junction kept 10 bases outside the gene matches.

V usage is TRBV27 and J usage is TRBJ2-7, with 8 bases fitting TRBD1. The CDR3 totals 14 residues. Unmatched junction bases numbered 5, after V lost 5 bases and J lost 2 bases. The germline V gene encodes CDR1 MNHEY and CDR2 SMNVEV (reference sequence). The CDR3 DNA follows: TGTGCCAGCAGTCCGTGGGGACAGGCCTACGAGCAGTACTTC. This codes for CASSPWGQAYEQYF.